This T cell receptor (beta chain) was documented in a study of CD8 T cells in ankylosing spondylitis. MiXCR, run by TCRdb on the 5' RACE reads, gives a single entry per CDR3 protein. The sample records approximately 400,000 distinct CDR3 sequences, about 15% being singletons. Trimming stripped 8 bases from V and 0 bases from J, with 8 bases between. The germline V gene encodes CDR1 KGHSY and CDR2 FQNENV. This CDR3 is 13 amino acids long. Broader study findings: A TCR beta motif made of eight highly homologous variants seemed typical of ankylosing spondylitis blood.

A remark on this clonotype: Its antigen is not identified.

J is TRBJ1-3 and V is TRBV16; D is ambiguous. The sequenced material came from blood, either unsorted or a sorted T cell fraction (not recorded which). This TCR was recovered from a male donor with ankylosing spondylitis. CDR3 protein: CASRRPSGNTIYF. CDR3 coding DNA: TGTGCCAGCCGGAGGCCCTCTGGAAACACCATATATTTT.